This T cell receptor (beta chain) was captured in a study of blood T cell repertoires in COVID-19. Authors' data handling: For nucleated cells, counts were estimated from reference gene primer amplification. Only in-frame clones appear in the TCRdb table, and some are missing; sequencing was by immunoSEQ multiplex PCR. Clonal size and the V and J genes are those of that table, whereas D and trimming came from the DNA. The sample shows about 200,000 clones, about four fifths of them seen only once. V was trimmed by 1 base and J by 9 bases, leaving 10 bases between them. This CDR3 has 13 amino acids. Germline V CDR1 and CDR2: SGHTA, FQGNSA.

The sequence came from a woman between 50 and 59 years old who had been exposed to COVID-19. Sequenced material: PBMCs or T cells enriched from blood (not recorded which). The chain is built from TRBV7-2 and TRBJ1-5; D gene uncertain. CDR3 amino acids: CASSLGPLRPQHF. CDR3 sequence (DNA): TGTGCCAGCAGCTTAGGCCCTCTAAGGCCCCAGCATTTT.